A selection of T cell receptor beta chains follows, all from one sample in a study of CD8 T cells in ankylosing spondylitis. TCRdb reanalysed the 5' RACE reads using MiXCR and keeps one entry per CDR3 protein. The sample holds 25,000 to 30,000 distinct CDR3 sequences, 5.3% seen once. Sequencing was done on a sample of blood, either unsorted or a sorted T cell fraction (not recorded which). Every receptor here comes from a female donor with ankylosing spondylitis or in good health (not recorded which). CDR3s include the opening cysteine and the closing phenylalanine or tryptophan. Each record gives: V gene, CDR3 length, J gene, CDR3 protein.

v_gene: TRBV9; len: 16; j_gene: TRBJ2-1; CDR3aa: CASSLTGTGAPNEQFF
v_gene: TRBV19; len: 16; j_gene: TRBJ2-3; CDR3aa: CASIAGLADDTDTQYF
v_gene: TRBV9; len: 15; j_gene: TRBJ2-3; CDR3aa: CASSPRQGDTDTQYF
v_gene: TRBV9; len: 14; j_gene: TRBJ1-5; CDR3aa: CASNLGGLNQPQHF
v_gene: TRBV9; len: 15; j_gene: TRBJ1-2; CDR3aa: CASSEGQGANYGYTF
v_gene: TRBV9; len: 15; j_gene: TRBJ1-6; CDR3aa: CASSATPGANSPLHF
v_gene: TRBV9; len: 15; j_gene: TRBJ1-3; CDR3aa: CASSVGTGSGNTIYF
v_gene: TRBV9; len: 17; j_gene: TRBJ2-3; CDR3aa: CASSPYQAGDSTDTQYF
v_gene: TRBV9; len: 15; j_gene: TRBJ2-1; CDR3aa: CASSVVETGSNEQFF
v_gene: TRBV9; len: 14; j_gene: TRBJ2-7; CDR3aa: CASSVEAVSYEQYF
v_gene: TRBV9; len: 14; j_gene: TRBJ1-4; CDR3aa: CASSVHGMAEKLFF
v_gene: TRBV9; len: 14; j_gene: TRBJ2-5; CDR3aa: CASSGGRADQTQYF
v_gene: TRBV9; len: 16; j_gene: TRBJ2-1; CDR3aa: CASSNRDRDRYNEQFF
v_gene: TRBV9; len: 15; j_gene: TRBJ1-1; CDR3aa: CASSVEDRAGTEAFF
v_gene: TRBV9; len: 13; j_gene: TRBJ1-1; CDR3aa: CASSVSFPGEAFF
v_gene: TRBV9; len: 15; j_gene: TRBJ1-6; CDR3aa: CASSVGSQGTSPLHF
v_gene: TRBV9; len: 16; j_gene: TRBJ2-5; CDR3aa: CASSPIAGARQETQYF
v_gene: TRBV9; len: 13; j_gene: TRBJ2-7; CDR3aa: CASSVETGYEQYF
v_gene: TRBV9; len: 16; j_gene: TRBJ2-2; CDR3aa: CASSALVAGVAGELYF
v_gene: TRBV9; len: 19; j_gene: TRBJ1-6; CDR3aa: CASSVGGTGGPKNLSPLHF
v_gene: TRBV9; len: 13; j_gene: TRBJ2-7; CDR3aa: CASSVDFRDEQYF
v_gene: TRBV9; len: 14; j_gene: TRBJ2-3; CDR3aa: CASSRAGATDTQYF
v_gene: TRBV9; len: 15; j_gene: TRBJ2-5; CDR3aa: CASSVGTSEQETQYF
v_gene: TRBV9; len: 14; j_gene: TRBJ2-7; CDR3aa: CASSPGTSGYEQYF